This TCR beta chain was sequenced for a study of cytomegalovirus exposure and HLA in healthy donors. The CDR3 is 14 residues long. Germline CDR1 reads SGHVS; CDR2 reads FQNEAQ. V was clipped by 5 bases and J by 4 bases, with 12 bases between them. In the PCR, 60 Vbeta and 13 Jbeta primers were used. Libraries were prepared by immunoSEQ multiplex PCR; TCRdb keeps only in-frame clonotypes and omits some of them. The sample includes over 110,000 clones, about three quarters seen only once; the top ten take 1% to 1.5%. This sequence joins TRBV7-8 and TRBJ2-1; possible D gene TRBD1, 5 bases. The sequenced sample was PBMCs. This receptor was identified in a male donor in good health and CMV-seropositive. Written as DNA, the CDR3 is TGTGCCAGCAGCCAGGGCTCCCAGTACAATGAGCAGTTCTTC. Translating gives CASSQGSQYNEQFF. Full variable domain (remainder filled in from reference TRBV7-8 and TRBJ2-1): GAGVSQSPRYKVAKRGQDVALRCDPISGHVSLFWYQQALGQGPEFLTYFQNEAQLDKSGLPSDRFFAERPEGSVSTLKIQRTQQEDSAVYLCASSQGSQYNEQFFGPGTRLTVL.